This T cell receptor (beta chain) derives from a study of CD8+CD57+ T cells in acquired aplastic anemia. Study context: Roughly 3 ug was the average amount of DNA from sorted CD4+ and CD8+ cells.

Patients picked for sequencing had shown CD8+CD57+ cell expansion detected by flow cytometry. Patient blood was sampled before any therapy had been received. This clonotype occurred many times. This CDR3 is built from 16 residues. V lost 3 bases to trimming and J lost 2 bases; unmatched junction nucleotides: 7. Germline CDR1 and CDR2: KGHDR and SFDVKD. Profiles of TCR beta VDJ and CDR3 were generated from a genomic DNA template. MiXCR, run by TCRdb on the reads, gives a single entry per CDR3 protein. The data hold 200,000 to 250,000 distinct CDR3 sequences, with less than 60% observed a single time. The chain is built from TRBV24-1 and TRBJ2-3; 7 nucleotides match TRBD1. The sequence came from a human donor with aplastic anemia. The specimen was sorted CD4+, CD8+, or CD8+CD57+ T cells (not recorded which) from PBMCs. This CDR3 is CATSDGTASFTDTQYF. DNA for the CDR3: TGTGCCACCAGTGATGGGACAGCCTCTTTCACAGATACGCAGTATTTT.